This record concerns one T cell receptor (beta chain) sequence. Its specificity is not known. Produced via immunoSEQ multiplex PCR; TCRdb's table is partial and in-frame only. Among more than 140,000 clones listed, approximately 90% were seen once. These data belong to a study of T cell responses to AZD1222 COVID-19 vaccine. The germline CDR1 and CDR2 sequences are MNHEY and SVGEGT. The length of the CDR3 is 13 residues. Trimming removed 0 bases at V and 6 bases at J, with 5 bases between. Study-level results: Females outnumbered males among donors, who were mostly white British; clonal diversity was possibly underestimated. Spike-specific TCR depth and breadth grew after two AZD1222 doses. Along spike, vaccine-associated CD4 TCRs were found throughout, with dominance at 160-218 and 743-854. Baseline antibody screening turned up just six or seven seropositive AZD1222 recipients.

Sequenced here: peripheral blood, sampled on day 0 of AZD1222 vaccination. The genes are TRBV6-2 or TRBV6-3 and TRBJ2-2; D uncertain. The clonotype was recovered from an adult in good health. The CDR3 nucleotides read TGTGCCAGCAGTTACTCAATGCCCGGGGAGCTGTTTTTT. The encoded protein is CASSYSMPGELFF.